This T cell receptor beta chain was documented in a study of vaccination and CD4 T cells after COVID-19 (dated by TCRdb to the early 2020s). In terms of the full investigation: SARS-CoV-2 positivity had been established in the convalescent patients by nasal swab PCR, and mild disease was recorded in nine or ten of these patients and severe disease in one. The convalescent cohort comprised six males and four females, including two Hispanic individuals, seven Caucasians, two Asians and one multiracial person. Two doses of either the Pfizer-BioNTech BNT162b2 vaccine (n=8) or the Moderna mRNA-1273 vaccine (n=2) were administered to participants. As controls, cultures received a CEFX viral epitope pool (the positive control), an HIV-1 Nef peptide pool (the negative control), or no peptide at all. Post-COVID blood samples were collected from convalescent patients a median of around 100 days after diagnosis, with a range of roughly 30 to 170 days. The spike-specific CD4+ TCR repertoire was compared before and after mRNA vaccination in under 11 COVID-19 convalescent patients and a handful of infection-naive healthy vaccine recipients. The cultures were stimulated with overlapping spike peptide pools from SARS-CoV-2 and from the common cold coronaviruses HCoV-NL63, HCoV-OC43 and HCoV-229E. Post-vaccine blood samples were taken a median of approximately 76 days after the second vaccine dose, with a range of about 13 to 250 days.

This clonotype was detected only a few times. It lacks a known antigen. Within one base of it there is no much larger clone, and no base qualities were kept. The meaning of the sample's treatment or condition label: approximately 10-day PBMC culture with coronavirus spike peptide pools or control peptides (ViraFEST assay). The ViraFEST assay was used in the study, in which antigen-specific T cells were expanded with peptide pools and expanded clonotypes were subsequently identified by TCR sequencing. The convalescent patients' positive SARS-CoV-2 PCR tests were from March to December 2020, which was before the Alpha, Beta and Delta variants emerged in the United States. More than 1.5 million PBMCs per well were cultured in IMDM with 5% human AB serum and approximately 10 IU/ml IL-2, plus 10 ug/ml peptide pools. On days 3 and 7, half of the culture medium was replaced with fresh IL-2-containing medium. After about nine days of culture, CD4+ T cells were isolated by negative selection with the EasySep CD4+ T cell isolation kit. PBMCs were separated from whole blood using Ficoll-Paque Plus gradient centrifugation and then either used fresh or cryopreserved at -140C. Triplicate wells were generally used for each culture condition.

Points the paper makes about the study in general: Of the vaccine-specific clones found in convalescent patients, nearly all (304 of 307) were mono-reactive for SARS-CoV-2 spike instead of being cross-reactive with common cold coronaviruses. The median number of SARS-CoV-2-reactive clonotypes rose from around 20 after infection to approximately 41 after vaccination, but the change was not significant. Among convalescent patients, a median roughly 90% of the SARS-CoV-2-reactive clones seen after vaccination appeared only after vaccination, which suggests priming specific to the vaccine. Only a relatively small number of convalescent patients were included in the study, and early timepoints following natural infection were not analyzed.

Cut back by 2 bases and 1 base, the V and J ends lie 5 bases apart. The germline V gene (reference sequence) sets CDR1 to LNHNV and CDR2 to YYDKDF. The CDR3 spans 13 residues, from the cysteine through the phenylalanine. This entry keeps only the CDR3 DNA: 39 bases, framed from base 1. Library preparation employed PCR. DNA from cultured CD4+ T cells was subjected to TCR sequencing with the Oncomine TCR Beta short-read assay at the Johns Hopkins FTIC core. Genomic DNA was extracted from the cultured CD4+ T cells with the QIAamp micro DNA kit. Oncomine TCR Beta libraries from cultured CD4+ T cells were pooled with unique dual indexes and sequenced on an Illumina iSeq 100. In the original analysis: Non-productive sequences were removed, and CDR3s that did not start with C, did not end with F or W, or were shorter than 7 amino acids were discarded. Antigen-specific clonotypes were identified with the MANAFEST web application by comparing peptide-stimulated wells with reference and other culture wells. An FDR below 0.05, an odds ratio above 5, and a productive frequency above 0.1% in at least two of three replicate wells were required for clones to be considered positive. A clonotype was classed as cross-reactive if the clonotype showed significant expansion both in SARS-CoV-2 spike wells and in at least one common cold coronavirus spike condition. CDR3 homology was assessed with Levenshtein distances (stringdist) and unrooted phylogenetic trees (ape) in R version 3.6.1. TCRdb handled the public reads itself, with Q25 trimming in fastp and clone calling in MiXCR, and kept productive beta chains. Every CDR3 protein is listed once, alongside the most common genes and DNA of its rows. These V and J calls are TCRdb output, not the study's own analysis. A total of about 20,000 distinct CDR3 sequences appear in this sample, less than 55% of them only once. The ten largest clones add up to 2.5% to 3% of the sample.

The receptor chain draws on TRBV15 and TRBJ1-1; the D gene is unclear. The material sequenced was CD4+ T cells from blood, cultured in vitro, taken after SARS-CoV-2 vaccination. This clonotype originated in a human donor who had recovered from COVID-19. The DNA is TGTGCCACCAGCAGACAGCGGAACACTGAAGCTTTCTTT. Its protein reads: CATSRQRNTEAFF.